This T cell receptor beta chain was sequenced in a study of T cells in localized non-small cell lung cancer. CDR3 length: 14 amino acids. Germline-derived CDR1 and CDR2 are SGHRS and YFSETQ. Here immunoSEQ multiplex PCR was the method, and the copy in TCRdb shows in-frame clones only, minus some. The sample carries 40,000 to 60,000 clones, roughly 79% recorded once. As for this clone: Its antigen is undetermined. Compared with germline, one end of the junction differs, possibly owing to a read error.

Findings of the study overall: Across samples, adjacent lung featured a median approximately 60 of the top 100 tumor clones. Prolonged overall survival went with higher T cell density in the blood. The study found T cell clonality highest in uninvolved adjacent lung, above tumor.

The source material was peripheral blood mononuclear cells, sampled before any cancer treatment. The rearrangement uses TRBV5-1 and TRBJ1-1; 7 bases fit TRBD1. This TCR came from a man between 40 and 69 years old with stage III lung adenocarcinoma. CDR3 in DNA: TGTGCCAGCAGCCAGGGACAGTTGAACACTGAAGCTTTCTTT. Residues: CASSQGQLNTEAFF.